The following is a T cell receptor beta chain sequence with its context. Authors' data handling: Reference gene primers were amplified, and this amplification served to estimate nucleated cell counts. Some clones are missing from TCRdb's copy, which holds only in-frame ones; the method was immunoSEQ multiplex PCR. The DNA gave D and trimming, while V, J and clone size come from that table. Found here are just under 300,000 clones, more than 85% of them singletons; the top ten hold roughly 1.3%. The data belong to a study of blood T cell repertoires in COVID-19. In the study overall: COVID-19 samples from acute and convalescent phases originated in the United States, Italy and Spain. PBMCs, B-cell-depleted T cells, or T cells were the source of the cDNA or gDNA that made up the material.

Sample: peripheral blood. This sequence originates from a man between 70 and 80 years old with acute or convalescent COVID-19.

CDR3 in amino acids: CASSYRGLNEQYF. CDR3 in DNA: TGTGCCAGCAGCTACAGGGGGCTCAACGAGCAGTACTTC. The J gene is TRBJ2-7, the V gene TRBV5-4, with 9 nucleotides matching TRBD1. The V segment lost 3 bases and the J segment 5 bases; nucleotides outside the gene matches: 3. The CDR3 length is 13 residues. Germline V gene lookup returns CDR1 SGHNT and CDR2 YYREEE (reference sequence).